The clone carrying this T cell receptor beta chain has a handful of counts. Generated by immunoSEQ multiplex PCR, the TCRdb table keeps only in-frame clones and is missing some. The sample yields about 250,000 clones, over 85% seen once. The data were obtained in a study of blood T cell repertoires in COVID-19. Study overall: T cells, B-cell-depleted T cells, or PBMCs provided the cDNA or gDNA that served as material.

The study assigned cohorts using participant-reported clinical history. The CDR3 spans 15 residues. The ends lost 5 bases at V and 7 bases at J; junction bases unmatched: 10. The germline gives CDR1 LNHNV, CDR2 YYDKDF (reference sequence). Material for sequencing was PBMCs or T cells enriched from blood (not recorded which). This TCR was sampled from a woman in her thirties with acute COVID-19. The chain is built from TRBV15 and TRBJ1-5; 8 bases align to TRBD1. The CDR3 DNA follows: TGTGCCACCAGCCCGGACAGGGAAGGCGGGCAGCCCCAGCATTTT. This translates into CATSPDREGGQPQHF. Together with reference TRBV15 and TRBJ1-5, the CDR3 gives the full variable domain: DAMVIQNPRYQVTQFGKPVTLSCSQTLNHNVMYWYQQKSSQAPKLLFHYYDKDFNNEADTPDNFQSRRPNTSFCFLDIRSPGLGDTAMYLCATSPDREGGQPQHFGDGTRLSIL.